The present T cell receptor beta chain was sequenced within a study of T cell responses to AZD1222 COVID-19 vaccine. Study results and limitations: AZD1222 recipients seropositive at baseline numbered only six or seven. Scientists sampled the repertoires only once the peak T cell response had passed.

TCRdb's table, derived via immunoSEQ multiplex PCR, lists solely in-frame clones and lacks some. Of around 88,000 clones in the sample, about 90% were seen once. On this clone itself: Its specificity is not known.

V dropped 5 bases and J dropped 2 bases, with 9 bases sitting between them. CDR3 size: 13 residues. Germline V gives CDR1 SEHNR, CDR2 FQNEAQ (reference sequence). The specimen comprised peripheral blood, sampled on day 0 of MenACWY control vaccination. The gene calls are TRBV7-9 and TRBJ1-1, with D uncertain. This receptor was obtained from an adult in good health. DNA of the CDR3: TGTGCCAGCAGCCCGGACTTAAACACTGAAGCTTTCTTT. It translates to CASSPDLNTEAFF. The full variable domain, with the rest looked up from reference TRBV7-9 and TRBJ1-1, is DTGVSQNPRHKITKRGQNVTFRCDPISEHNRLYWYRQTLGQGPEFLTYFQNEAQLEKSRLLSDRFSAERPKGSFSTLEIQRTEQGDSAMYLCASSPDLNTEAFFGQGTRLTVV.